The 26 T cell receptor beta chains listed next were all sequenced from one sample in a study of T-cell reconstitution after alpha-beta-depleted transplantation in children. For TCRbeta, the library was prepared with unique molecular identifiers. TCRdb reprocessed the PCR reads with MiXCR, giving one entry per CDR3 protein. Of about 260,000 distinct CDR3 sequences listed, roughly 7.7% are singletons. Source: PBMCs, mostly from graft donor cells, taken 180 days after TCRalphabeta/CD19-depleted stem cell transplant. These receptors were collected from a male patient between 10 and 17 years old who had a stem cell transplant for acute lymphoblastic leukemia, so the T cells may come from the graft donor.

This clonotype has ten or more counts. The gene calls are TRBV18 and TRBJ1-4, with D unclear. The CDR3 length is 15 residues. V shed 2 bases and J shed 4 bases, with 11 bases lying between them. CDR1 is KGHSH and CDR2 is LQKENI in the germline V gene. The CDR3 here is CASSPDGVNNEKLFF. The CDR3 DNA is TGTGCCAGCTCACCAGACGGGGTGAATAATGAAAAACTGTTTTTT.

This clonotype was seen many times. The CDR3 coding sequence is TGTGCCAGCAGTTTATTGACTCCATCTGGGGCCAACGTCCTGACTTTC. As protein: CASSLLTPSGANVLTF. This chain joins TRBV27 and TRBJ2-6; no clear D gene. V was shortened by 1 base and J by 1 base, with 8 bases between the two germline ends. CDR1 is MNHEY and CDR2 is SMNVEV in the germline V gene (reference sequence). The CDR3 is made up of 16 amino acids.

This clonotype has a count of ten or more. V and J are TRBV10-3 and TRBJ1-6; D remains ambiguous. The CDR3 has 15 amino acids. Germline V gene lookup returns CDR1 ENHRY and CDR2 SYGVKD. Trimming took 10 bases from V and 2 from J, leaving 15 bases between them. The CDR3 DNA reads as TGTGCCACCGCCGATCGTCAGGCCTATAATTCACCCCTCCACTTT. Its translation: CATADRQAYNSPLHF.

In this sample, this clonotype turned up many times. The chain couples TRBV5-1 to TRBJ1-4, with D tentatively TRBD1 (6 bases). V was shortened by 0 bases and J by 5 bases, with 11 bases between the two germline ends. This CDR3 is built from 15 residues. Germline V CDR1 and CDR2: SGHRS, YFSETQ. CDR3 in amino acids: CASSLEGGGNEKLFF. The CDR3, as DNA: TGCGCCAGCAGCTTGGAAGGGGGAGGGAATGAAAAACTGTTTTTT.

There are many counts of this clonotype. The genes are TRBV10-2 and TRBJ1-1; D is possibly TRBD1 (6 bases). The CDR3 covers 12 residues. CDR1 and CDR2 from the germline V gene are WSHSY and SAAADI. Between the trimmed V and J ends, which lost 7 bases and 5 bases, there was a span of 11 bases. CDR3 sequence reads: CASNQGKTEAFF. CDR3 in DNA: TGCGCCAGCAATCAGGGGAAGACTGAAGCTTTCTTT.

This clonotype was observed many times. V usage is TRBV27 and J usage is TRBJ1-6; TRBD1 agrees at 8 bases. CDR1 is MNHEY, CDR2 SMNVEV, per germline (reference sequence). The CDR3 extends over 13 amino acids. The J segment lost 10 bases and the V segment lost 6 bases, leaving 5 bases of the junction unmatched. The CDR3, as DNA: TGTGCCAGCAGCCCGACAGGGGTATCACCCCTCCACTTT. It codes for CASSPTGVSPLHF.

This clonotype was detected ten times or more. The J gene is TRBJ1-6, the V gene TRBV19; weak D call: TRBD1 (5 bases). V was shortened by 2 bases and J by 7 bases, with 12 bases between the two germline ends. CDR1 is LNHDA and CDR2 is SQIVND in the germline V gene (reference sequence). The CDR3 sequence is 15 residues long. The CDR3 nucleotides are TGTGCCAGTAGTATACTCGACAGATCGAATTCACCCCTCCACTTT. This codes for CASSILDRSNSPLHF.

This clonotype appeared many times. The chain links TRBV6-2 or TRBV6-3 to TRBJ2-3, with 12 bases lining up with TRBD2. Germline loops: CDR1 MNHEY, CDR2 SVGEGT. This CDR3 spans 15 amino acids. This CDR3 is CTTARLAGVPDTQYF. In DNA, the CDR3 is TGTACCACCGCTCGACTAGCGGGAGTGCCAGATACGCAGTATTTT.

This clonotype was counted many times. V usage is TRBV4-3 and J usage is TRBJ2-1, with 12 bases matching TRBD2. The CDR3 spans 15 residues. V shed 4 bases, J shed 8 bases, and the junction held 6 bases outside the gene matches. Germline values: CDR1 LGHNA, CDR2 YSLEER. The CDR3 DNA sequence: TGCGCCAGCAGCCTACTAGCGGGGGGATACGATGAGCAGTTCTTC. It translates to CASSLLAGGYDEQFF.

Written as DNA, the CDR3 is TGTGCCAGCAGTTCAGCCGGGACTAGTGGTGTATACGAGCAGTACTTC. Translating it yields CASSSAGTSGVYEQYF. This chain uses TRBV28 with TRBJ2-7; TRBD2 aligns across 8 bases. The CDR3 contains 16 residues. Looked up from germline, CDR1 is MDHEN and CDR2 is SYDVKM. With 4 bases clipped from V and 4 bases from J, the junction kept 12 bases outside the gene matches.

This clonotype was seen more than once but under ten times. CDR3 DNA sequence: TGTGCCAGCAGCCCCCGGACAGGGCCCTTCTCCTACGAGCAGTACTTC. Encoded protein: CASSPRTGPFSYEQYF. This sequence joins TRBV7-9 and TRBJ2-7, with 8 positions matching TRBD1. The CDR3 consists of 16 residues. Trimming removed 5 bases from V and 0 bases from J; junction bases left unmatched: 9. The germline gives CDR1 SEHNR, CDR2 FQNEAQ (reference sequence).

The table lists this clonotype with many counts. The chain employs TRBV9 and TRBJ1-6; D possibly corresponds to TRBD1 (5 bases). The CDR3 consists of 14 residues. Germline V gene lookup returns CDR1 SGDLS and CDR2 YYNGEE. Trimming pared 0 bases from V and 7 bases from J, leaving 8 bases between. CDR3 sequence reads: CASSVGGKNSPLHF. In DNA, the CDR3 is TGTGCCAGCAGCGTAGGGGGGAAAAATTCACCCCTCCACTTT.

Many counts were recorded for this clonotype. The chain has TRBV12-3 or TRBV12-4 and TRBJ1-1; D may be TRBD1 (6 bases). This CDR3 region has 14 residues. Trimming removed 2 bases from V and 3 bases from J, with 10 bases in between. CDR3: CASSLIAGDTEAFF. The DNA for the CDR3 is TGTGCCAGCAGTTTAATAGCAGGGGACACTGAAGCTTTCTTT.

This clonotype was seen many times. The chain is built from TRBV24-1 and TRBJ1-6, with unresolved D. V dropped 7 bases and J dropped 6 bases, with 9 bases sitting between them. Germline CDR1 and CDR2: KGHDR and SFDVKD. The CDR3 extends over 13 amino acids. CDR3 DNA sequence: TGTGCCACCAGCCGGGCGGGTAATTCACCCCTCCACTTT. Translation gives CATSRAGNSPLHF.

This clonotype occurred many times. The CDR3 is CASSSLAGTGNEQYF. CDR3 DNA: TGTGCCAGCAGCTCTTTAGCGGGAACAGGCAACGAGCAGTACTTC. The chain employs TRBV7-6 and TRBJ2-7, with TRBD2 matching 8 bases. CDR3 length equals 15 residues. Per germline, CDR1 SGHVS and CDR2 FNYEAQ. Germline trimming cut 4 bases from V and 5 bases from J; bases unmatched to any gene: 10.

This clonotype has ten or more counts. The V gene is TRBV19, the J gene TRBJ1-2; tentatively, D is TRBD1 (5 bases). The CDR3 loop spans 15 amino acids. The V gene's germline CDR1 is LNHDA and CDR2 SQIVND (reference sequence). V lost 0 bases to trimming and J lost 5 bases, with 13 bases between them. CDR3 sequence: CASSIEGTVGYGYTF. The CDR3 coding sequence is TGTGCCAGTAGTATAGAGGGGACGGTCGGGTATGGCTACACCTTC.

This clonotype has a count of ten or more. This rearrangement joins TRBV20-1 to TRBJ2-5; possibly TRBD2 for D (5 bases). The germline gives CDR1 DFQATT, CDR2 SNEGSKA (reference sequence). With 0 bases removed from V and 14 bases from J, the gap between germline ends came to 13 bases. The CDR3 runs 11 residues. CDR3 coding DNA: TGCAGTGCTAGAGACGGCGGGTCATCTTACTTC. This encodes CSARDGGSSYF.

This clonotype was observed many times. The rearrangement uses TRBV12-5 and TRBJ2-2; D call uncertain. The germline V and J ends were trimmed by 2 bases and 5 bases, with 3 bases remaining between them. The CDR3 runs to 12 residues. Germline values: CDR1 LGHNT, CDR2 FRNRAP. The CDR3 region has the DNA TGTGCTAGTGGTTTGTATACCGGGGAGCTGTTTTTT. Translating gives CASGLYTGELFF. Full variable domain (outside the CDR3, taken from reference TRBV12-5 and TRBJ2-2): DARVTQTPRHKVTEMGQEVTMRCQPILGHNTVFWYRQTMMQGLELLAYFRNRAPLDDSGMPKDRFSAEMPDATLATLKIQPSEPRDSAVYFCASGLYTGELFFGEGSRLTVL.

The table lists this clonotype with many counts. The chain employs TRBV7-9 and TRBJ2-7; TRBD1 agrees at 8 bases. The CDR3 consists of 17 residues. V trimming: 1 base; J trimming: 3 bases; junction bases outside the gene matches: 11. Germline CDR1 and CDR2: SEHNR and FQNEAQ (reference sequence). The CDR3 region is CASSLGMTGAHFYEQYF. The DNA for the CDR3 is TGTGCCAGCAGCTTAGGTATGACAGGGGCCCACTTCTACGAGCAGTACTTC.

This clonotype was recorded at least ten times. The chain carries TRBV4-2 and TRBJ1-1; 8 bases align to TRBD1. The CDR3 totals 14 residues. The V gene end was trimmed by 0 bases and the J gene end by 10 bases; junction bases not matched to a gene: 7. Germline values: CDR1 LGHNA, CDR2 YNFKEQ. The CDR3 loop is CASSQEDRVRGAFF. CDR3 bases: TGTGCCAGCAGCCAAGAGGACAGGGTGAGAGGAGCTTTCTTT.

In its sample, this clonotype was seen many times. The chain couples TRBV7-6 to TRBJ1-2; 9 nucleotides match TRBD1. This CDR3 is built from 20 residues. V was pared by 6 bases and J by 4 bases, with 24 bases of the junction left unmatched. The V gene's germline CDR1 is SGHVS and CDR2 FNYEAQ. The CDR3 DNA reads as TGTGCCAGCAGTTTAAGCCCTAGTACGGGACAGGGTCCCCTCGGCTATGGCTACACCTTC. Translation gives CASSLSPSTGQGPLGYGYTF.

This clonotype was detected a few times. The rearrangement links TRBV18 to TRBJ1-2, with 8 bases lining up with TRBD1. The CDR3 sequence is 13 residues long. Looked up from germline, CDR1 is KGHSH and CDR2 is LQKENI. The V segment lost 3 bases and the J segment 7 bases; nucleotides outside the gene matches: 4. The CDR3 protein is CASSPDRGSGYTF. DNA for the CDR3: TGTGCCAGCTCACCCGACAGGGGATCTGGCTACACCTTC.

The V gene is TRBV12-3 or TRBV12-4, the J gene TRBJ2-1; D unresolved. Trimming removed 7 bases at V and 3 bases at J, with 10 bases between. There are 13 residues in the CDR3. The CDR3 protein is CASKETIYNEQFF. CDR3 DNA: TGTGCCAGCAAAGAGACAATCTACAATGAGCAGTTCTTC.

This clonotype occurred many times. The rearrangement joins TRBV2 to TRBJ1-5; a possible D gene is TRBD1 (5 bases). The CDR3 consists of 15 residues. V lost 2 bases, J lost 2 bases, and 10 bases lay in between. The germline gives CDR1 SNHLY, CDR2 FYNNEI. CDR3 sequence: CASSERQGGNQPQHF. CDR3 bases: TGTGCCAGCAGTGAAAGGCAGGGAGGCAATCAGCCCCAGCATTTT.

This clonotype was found many times. The J gene is TRBJ2-1, the V gene TRBV6-5, with 9 bases that match TRBD2. Per the germline V gene, CDR1 is MNHEY and CDR2 is SVGAGI. J lost 5 bases, V lost 2 bases, and 4 bases had no gene match. The CDR3 contains 15 residues. The DNA for the CDR3 is TGTGCCAGCAGTTACCGCGGACTAGCGAACAATGAGCAGTTCTTC. This codes for CASSYRGLANNEQFF.

This clonotype was seen a few times. V gene TRBV5-1 combines with J gene TRBJ2-3, with 13 bases lining up with TRBD2. Looked up from germline, CDR1 is SGHRS and CDR2 is YFSETQ. The trim removed 0 bases at V and 7 bases at J, leaving 8 bases unmatched. This CDR3 has 17 amino acids. Here the CDR3 DNA reads TGCGCCAGCAGCTTGGCCCCCACTAGCGGGGGGGCTAATACGCAGTATTTT. As protein: CASSLAPTSGGANTQYF.